Listed here are 22 T cell receptor beta chains from one sample, sequenced in a study of blood T cell repertoires in COVID-19. Repertoires were generated with immunoSEQ multiplex PCR, while TCRdb's copy carries only in-frame clones and drops some. The table records 150,000 or so clones, roughly 93% of them present only once. The sequenced sample consisted of peripheral blood. The receptors here all came from a young man with acute or convalescent COVID-19.

This chain links TRBV5-1 with TRBJ1-2, with D maybe TRBD1 (5 bases). CDR1 SGHRS and CDR2 YFSETQ come from the germline V gene. CDR3 length: 15 amino acids. V was trimmed by 5 bases and J by 1 base, leaving 15 bases between them. The CDR3, as DNA: TGCGCCAGCAGAGACAGCTACTACGATAACTATGGCTACACCTTC. This sequence encodes CASRDSYYDNYGYTF.

The rearrangement joins TRBV30 to TRBJ2-7, with D perhaps matching TRBD2 (6 bases). The V gene lost 2 bases and the J gene lost 7 bases, with 24 bases spanning the gap. The CDR3 spans 16 residues. Germline CDR1 and CDR2: GTSNPN and SVGIG (reference sequence). The CDR3 region has the DNA TGTGCCTGGAGTCCGTGGGGAGGCCCCGGAGGAGATGAGCAGTACTTC. Translation: CAWSPWGGPGGDEQYF.

The CDR3 sequence: CASRSSDWNTEAFF. For the CDR3, the DNA is TGTGCCAGCAGATCAAGTGACTGGAACACTGAAGCTTTCTTT. J is TRBJ1-1 and V is TRBV2; D remains ambiguous. CDR1 is SNHLY, CDR2 FYNNEI, per germline. The CDR3 runs to 14 residues. Trimming took off 6 bases at V and 1 base at J, with 12 bases between the two ends.

The J gene is TRBJ2-5, the V gene TRBV19; possible D gene TRBD2, 7 bases. This CDR3 comprises 14 residues. Per the germline V gene, CDR1 is LNHDA and CDR2 is SQIVND (reference sequence). Trimming took off 3 bases at V and 5 bases at J, with 13 bases between the two ends. CDR3 coding DNA: TGTGCCAGTAGTATTGGGGGGGGGCTCGAGACCCAGTACTTC. Translating it yields CASSIGGGLETQYF.

This chain uses TRBV9 with TRBJ1-4; D is possibly TRBD1 (5 bases). V lost 0 bases to trimming and J lost 8 bases, with 11 bases between them. CDR3 length: 14 amino acids. Germline values: CDR1 SGDLS, CDR2 YYNGEE. CDR3 loop: CASSVAGLGEKLFF. The DNA for the CDR3 is TGTGCCAGCAGCGTAGCAGGGCTGGGGGAAAAACTGTTTTTT.

V usage is TRBV18 and J usage is TRBJ1-6, with 7 bases matching TRBD1. With V trimmed by 4 bases and J by 0 bases, 6 bases remained unmatched. This CDR3 is built from 17 residues. Germline CDR1 and CDR2: KGHSH and LQKENI. CDR3 sequence: CASSLSGGGSYNSPLHF. CDR3 nucleotides: TGTGCCAGCTCACTGTCAGGGGGAGGCTCCTATAATTCACCCCTCCACTTT. Complete variable domain (other parts from reference TRBV18 and TRBJ1-6): NAGVMQNPRHLVRRRGQEARLRCSPMKGHSHVYWYRQLPEEGLKFMVYLQKENIIDESGMPKERFSAEFPKEGPSILRIQQVVRGDSAAYFCASSLSGGGSYNSPLHFGNGTRLTVT.

This clone was seen just once. This sequence joins TRBV21-1 and TRBJ1-2; no DNA check was done on the table's D call, TRBD1. TRBV21-1 has pseudogene status. This CDR3 is 14 amino acids long. CDR3 residues: CASSKVPGYYGYTF. CDR3 in DNA: TGTGCCAGCAGCAAAGTCCCAGGGTACTATGGCTACACCTTC.

This rearrangement joins TRBV6-5 to TRBJ2-2; D is unresolved. The CDR3 spans 14 residues. The germline gives CDR1 MNHEY, CDR2 SVGAGI. Trimming took 0 bases from V and 5 from J, leaving 7 bases between them. The CDR3 loop is CASSYSPRTGELFF. DNA of the CDR3: TGTGCCAGCAGTTACTCTCCCCGGACCGGGGAGCTGTTTTTT.

This clone was detected once. V usage is TRBV11-2 and J usage is TRBJ1-2; tentative D call: TRBD1 (5 bases). The germline V gene encodes CDR1 SGHAT and CDR2 FQNNGV. Deletions cut 5 bases from V and 7 bases from J, with 17 bases between. The CDR3 runs to 14 residues. CDR3: CASSPTRQSSGYTF. The CDR3 nucleotides are TGTGCCAGCAGCCCCACTCGACAGTCGTCTGGCTACACCTTC.

This chain uses TRBV7-2 with TRBJ1-2; 7 nucleotides match TRBD1. This CDR3 has 16 amino acids. CDR1 is SGHTA, CDR2 FQGNSA, per germline. V shed 3 bases and J 5 bases; nucleotides not matched to a gene: 12. CDR3: CASSFWTGTATYGYTF. Written as DNA, the CDR3 is TGTGCCAGCAGCTTCTGGACCGGGACAGCTACTTATGGCTACACCTTC. The whole variable domain, remainder taken from reference TRBV7-2 and TRBJ1-2, is GAGVSQSPSNKVTEKGKDVELRCDPISGHTALYWYRQSLGQGLEFLIYFQGNSAPDKSGLPSDRFSAERTGGSVSTLTIQRTQQEDSAVYLCASSFWTGTATYGYTFGSGTRLTVV.

The chain employs TRBV7-2 and TRBJ1-5, with 8 bases aligning to TRBD1. V shed 5 bases, J shed 4 bases, and the junction held 7 bases outside the gene matches. Germline V lookup: CDR1 SGHTA, CDR2 FQGNSA. The CDR3 runs to 15 residues. The CDR3 sequence: CASSTRTGLNQPQHF. In DNA, the CDR3 is TGTGCCAGCAGCACTCGGACAGGGCTAAATCAGCCCCAGCATTTT.

The genes are TRBV19 and TRBJ1-4; 9 bases match TRBD1. Per germline, CDR1 LNHDA and CDR2 SQIVND (reference sequence). CDR3 length equals 17 residues. Trimming took 3 bases from V and 8 from J; bases not matched to a gene: 13. The CDR3 protein is CASSISHPDRGPEKLFF. The CDR3 DNA reads TGTGCCAGTAGTATCTCCCATCCGGACAGGGGCCCCGAAAAACTGTTTTTT.

The chain links TRBV9 to TRBJ1-5; 8 nucleotides match TRBD1. Per germline, CDR1 SGDLS and CDR2 YYNGEE. CDR3 length: 16 amino acids. The V segment lost 0 bases and the J segment 1 base; nucleotides outside the gene matches: 3. The CDR3: CASSVGTGLSNQPQHF. For the CDR3, the DNA is TGTGCCAGCAGCGTAGGGACAGGGTTAAGCAATCAGCCCCAGCATTTT.

This chain connects TRBV5-6 to TRBJ2-7; possible D gene TRBD2, 6 bases. V gave up 1 base and J gave up 1 base, with 12 bases separating them. Germline CDR1 reads SGHDT; CDR2 reads YYEEEE. The CDR3 is made up of 15 amino acids. CDR3 sequence (DNA): TGTGCCAGCAGCTTGTATCTGCGGGGATCCTACGAGCAGTACTTC. Encoded protein: CASSLYLRGSYEQYF.

The rearrangement uses TRBV30 and TRBJ2-7, with D perhaps TRBD1 (6 bases). The length of the CDR3 is 12 residues. Trimming removed 1 base from V and 5 bases from J, with 9 bases in between. Germline V gene sequence: CDR1 GTSNPN, CDR2 SVGIG (reference sequence). Here the CDR3 reads CAWSDQGHEQYF. The DNA for the CDR3 is TGTGCCTGGAGTGATCAGGGGCACGAGCAGTACTTC.

The V and J genes are TRBV24-1 and TRBJ2-1; no reliable D call. Trimming removed 0 bases from V and 8 bases from J, with 7 bases in between. CDR3 length: 13 amino acids. Per the germline V gene, CDR1 is KGHDR and CDR2 is SFDVKD. CDR3 loop: CATSDLRIDEQFF. Written as DNA, the CDR3 is TGTGCCACCAGTGATTTGCGTATCGATGAGCAGTTCTTC.

The chain employs TRBV19 and TRBJ2-5, with TRBD2 matching 8 bases. Germline CDR1 and CDR2: LNHDA and SQIVND (reference sequence). V lost 1 base, J lost 5 bases, and 3 bases stayed unmatched. This CDR3 is built from 14 residues. CDR3 sequence (DNA): TGTGCCAGTAGTATAGCGGGGGGGCCGGAGACCCAGTACTTC. Its protein product is CASSIAGGPETQYF.

The chain has TRBV5-5 and TRBJ1-5, with a tentative D call TRBD1 (6 bases). CDR1 SGHKS and CDR2 YYEKEE come from the germline V gene (reference sequence). The V and J ends lost 2 bases and 0 bases respectively, with 15 bases between them. The CDR3 contains 17 residues. Here the CDR3 reads CASSLGAGDLSNQPQHF. The CDR3 DNA reads as TGTGCCAGCAGCTTAGGGGCAGGGGATCTTAGCAATCAGCCCCAGCATTTT.

The chain has TRBV27 and TRBJ2-7; 12 bases map to TRBD1. CDR3 length equals 16 residues. Germline lookup yields CDR1 MNHEY and CDR2 SMNVEV (reference sequence). The trim removed 1 base at V and 4 bases at J, leaving 5 bases unmatched. Here the CDR3 DNA reads TGTGCCAGCAGTTTATGGGGGACAGGGGGCAGATACGAGCAGTACTTC. Its protein product is CASSLWGTGGRYEQYF.

The rearrangement uses TRBV19 and TRBJ2-7, with 7 bases lining up with TRBD1. Germline V gene sequence: CDR1 LNHDA, CDR2 SQIVND (reference sequence). J gave up 2 bases and V 4 bases, and 5 bases lay outside the gene matches. CDR3 size: 14 residues. CDR3 residues: CASSTHGTAYEQYF. In DNA, the CDR3 is TGTGCCAGTAGTACCCACGGGACAGCCTACGAGCAGTACTTC.

The chain employs TRBV5-5 and TRBJ2-7, with D tentatively TRBD1 (5 bases). V was pared by 4 bases and J by 7 bases, with 18 bases between. The CDR3 sequence is 14 residues long. The germline V gene has CDR1 SGHKS and CDR2 YYEKEE (reference sequence). CDR3 nucleotide sequence: TGTGCCAGCAGCCCAGGCGGTGGGGCGTGGGAGCAGTACTTC. It translates to CASSPGGGAWEQYF.

V usage is TRBV11-3 and J usage is TRBJ2-5, with TRBD2 as a possible D gene (5 bases). Germline CDR1 reads SGHNT; CDR2 reads YENEEA. The CDR3 spans 15 residues. V lost 5 bases to trimming and J lost 5 bases, with 18 bases between them. In DNA form, the CDR3 reads TGTGCCAGCAGCCTCGGGGAAGGCTGGGTGGAGACCCAGTACTTC. Translating it yields CASSLGEGWVETQYF.